Given below is one TCR beta chain in context. The data belong to a study of shared clonotypes between healthy human individuals. In the naive CD8 group, cells lacked CD45RO and were positively selected for CCR7, so terminally differentiated effector memory CD45RA+ cells were left out. CDR1 is SGHRS and CDR2 is YFSETQ in the germline V gene. The CDR3 has 14 residues. With 4 bases removed from V and 5 bases from J, the gap between germline ends came to 15 bases. The method was immunoSEQ multiplex PCR; TCRdb's version includes in-frame clones alone and lacks a portion of them. This table has around 2.1 million clones, 90% to 95% appearing once.

This clonotype originated in a man between 18 and 35 years old in good health. Some clones in this sample may be carry-over from other donors' samples. The sample comprised naive CD8+ T cells from PBMCs. This chain connects TRBV5-1 to TRBJ1-1, with D possibly matching TRBD1 (6 bases). Written as DNA, the CDR3 is TGCGCCAGCAGCAGGACAGTGGGTAATACTGAAGCTTTCTTT. Translating gives CASSRTVGNTEAFF.